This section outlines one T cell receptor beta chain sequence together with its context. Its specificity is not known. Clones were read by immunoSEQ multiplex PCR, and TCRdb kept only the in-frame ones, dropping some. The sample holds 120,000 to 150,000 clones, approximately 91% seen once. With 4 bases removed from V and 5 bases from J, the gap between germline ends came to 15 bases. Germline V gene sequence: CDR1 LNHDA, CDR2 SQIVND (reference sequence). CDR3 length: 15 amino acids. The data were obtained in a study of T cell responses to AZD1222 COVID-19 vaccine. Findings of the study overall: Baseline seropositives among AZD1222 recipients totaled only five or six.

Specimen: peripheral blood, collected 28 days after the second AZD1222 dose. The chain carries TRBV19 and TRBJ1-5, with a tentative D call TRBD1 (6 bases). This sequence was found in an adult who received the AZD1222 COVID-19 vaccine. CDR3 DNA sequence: TGTGCCAGTAGTAAGGACAGAGTAGGGGATCAGCCCCAGCATTTT. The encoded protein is CASSKDRVGDQPQHF.